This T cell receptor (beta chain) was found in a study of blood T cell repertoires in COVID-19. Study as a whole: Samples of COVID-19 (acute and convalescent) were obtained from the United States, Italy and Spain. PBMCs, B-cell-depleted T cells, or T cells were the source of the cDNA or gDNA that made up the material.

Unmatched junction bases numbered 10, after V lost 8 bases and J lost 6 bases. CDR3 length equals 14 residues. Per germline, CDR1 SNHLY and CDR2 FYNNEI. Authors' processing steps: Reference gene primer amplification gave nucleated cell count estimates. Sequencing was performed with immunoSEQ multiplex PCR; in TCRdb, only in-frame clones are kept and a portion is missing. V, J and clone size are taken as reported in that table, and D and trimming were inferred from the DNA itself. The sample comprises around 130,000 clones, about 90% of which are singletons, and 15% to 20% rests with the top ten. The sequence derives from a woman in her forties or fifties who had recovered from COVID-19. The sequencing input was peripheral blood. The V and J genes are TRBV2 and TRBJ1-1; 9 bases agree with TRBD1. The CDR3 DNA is TGTGCCAGCGGACGGGACAGGGTAGGATCTGAAGCTTTCTTT. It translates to CASGRDRVGSEAFF.